This T cell receptor beta chain was documented in a study of blood T cell repertoires in COVID-19. Study-wide context: The cDNA or gDNA used as material had been derived from T cells, B-cell-depleted T cells, or PBMCs.

Per the original methods: Reference gene primer amplification in the assay estimated nucleated cell counts. Produced via immunoSEQ multiplex PCR; TCRdb's table is partial and in-frame only. Clone size and the V and J calls come from that table; the DNA yielded D and trimming. Found here are approximately 260,000 clones, around 88% of them singletons; the top ten hold approximately 1.2%. CDR3 length equals 12 residues. V was cut by 7 bases and J by 5 bases, with 11 bases left in between. Germline lookup yields CDR1 KGHSH and CDR2 LQKENI. The participants were between roughly 18 and 89 years old and came from some 23 US areas. Participant reports of clinical history set cohort assignment.

The J gene is TRBJ1-2, the V gene TRBV18; D ambiguous. Sequenced input: PBMCs or T cells enriched from blood (not recorded which). The origin of this receptor is a woman aged 40 to 50 with acute COVID-19. CDR3 nucleotide sequence: TGTGCCAGCTTTGGCGGCTCTTATGGCTACACCTTC. Translation: CASFGGSYGYTF. Drawing the rest from reference TRBV18 and TRBJ1-2, the complete variable domain is NAGVMQNPRHLVRRRGQEARLRCSPMKGHSHVYWYRQLPEEGLKFMVYLQKENIIDESGMPKERFSAEFPKEGPSILRIQQVVRGDSAAYFCASFGGSYGYTFGSGTRLTVV.